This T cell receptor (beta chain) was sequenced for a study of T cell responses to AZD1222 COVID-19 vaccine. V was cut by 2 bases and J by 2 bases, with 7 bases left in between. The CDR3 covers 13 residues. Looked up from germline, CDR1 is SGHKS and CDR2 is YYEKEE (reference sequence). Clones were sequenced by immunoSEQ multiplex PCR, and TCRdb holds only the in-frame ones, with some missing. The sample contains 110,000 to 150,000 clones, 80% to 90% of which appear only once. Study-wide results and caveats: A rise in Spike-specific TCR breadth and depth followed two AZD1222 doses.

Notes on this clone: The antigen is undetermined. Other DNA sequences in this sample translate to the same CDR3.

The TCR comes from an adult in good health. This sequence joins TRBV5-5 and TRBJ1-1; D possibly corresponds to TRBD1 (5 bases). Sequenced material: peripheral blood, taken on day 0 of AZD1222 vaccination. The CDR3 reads CASSFGGNTEAFF. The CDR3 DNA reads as TGTGCCAGCAGCTTCGGGGGAAACACTGAAGCTTTCTTT.